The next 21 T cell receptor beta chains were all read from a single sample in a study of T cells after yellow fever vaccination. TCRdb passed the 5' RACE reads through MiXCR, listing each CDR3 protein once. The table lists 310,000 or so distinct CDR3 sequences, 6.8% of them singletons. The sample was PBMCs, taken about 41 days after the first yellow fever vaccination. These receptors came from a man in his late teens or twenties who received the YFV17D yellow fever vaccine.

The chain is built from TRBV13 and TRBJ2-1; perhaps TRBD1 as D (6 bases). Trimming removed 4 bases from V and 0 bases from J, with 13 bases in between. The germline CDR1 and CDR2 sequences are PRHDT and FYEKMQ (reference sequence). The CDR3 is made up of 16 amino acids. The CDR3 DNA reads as TGTGCCAGCAGCTCCGGGACAACGAGCTCCTACAATGAGCAGTTCTTC. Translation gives CASSSGTTSSYNEQFF.

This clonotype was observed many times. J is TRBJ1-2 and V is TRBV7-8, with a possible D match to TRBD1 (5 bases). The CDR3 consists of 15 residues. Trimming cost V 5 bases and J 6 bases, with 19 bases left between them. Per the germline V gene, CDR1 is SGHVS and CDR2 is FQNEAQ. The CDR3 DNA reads TGTGCCAGCAGCCCCAGGGACGCGGTCACACATGGCTACACCTTC. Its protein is CASSPRDAVTHGYTF.

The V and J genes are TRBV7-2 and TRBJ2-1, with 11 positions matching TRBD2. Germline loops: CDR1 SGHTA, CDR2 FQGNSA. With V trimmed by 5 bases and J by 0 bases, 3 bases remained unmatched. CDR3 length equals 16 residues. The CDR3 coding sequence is TGTGCCAGCAGCCAAGGACTAGCGGGCTCCTACAATGAGCAGTTCTTC. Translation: CASSQGLAGSYNEQFF.

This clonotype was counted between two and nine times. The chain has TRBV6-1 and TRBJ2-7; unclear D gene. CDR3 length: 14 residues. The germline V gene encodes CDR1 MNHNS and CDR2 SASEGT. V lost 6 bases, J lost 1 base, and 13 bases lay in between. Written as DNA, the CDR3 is TGTGCCAGCAGCACTGGTGGGTTGTCCTACGAGCAGTACTTC. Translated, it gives CASSTGGLSYEQYF.

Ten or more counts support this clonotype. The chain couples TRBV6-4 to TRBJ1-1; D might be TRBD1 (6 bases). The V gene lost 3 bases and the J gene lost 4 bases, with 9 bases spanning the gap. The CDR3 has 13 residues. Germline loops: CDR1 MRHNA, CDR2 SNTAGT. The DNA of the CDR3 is TGTGCCAGCAGTGAACAGGGAGGCACTGAAGCTTTCTTT. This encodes CASSEQGGTEAFF.

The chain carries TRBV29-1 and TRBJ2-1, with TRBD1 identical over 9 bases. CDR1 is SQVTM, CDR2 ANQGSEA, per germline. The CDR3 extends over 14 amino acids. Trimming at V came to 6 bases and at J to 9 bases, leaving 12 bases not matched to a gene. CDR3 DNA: TGCAGCGTGGGACAGGGAGGGAGTGGGGGTGAGCAGTTCTTC. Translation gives CSVGQGGSGGEQFF.

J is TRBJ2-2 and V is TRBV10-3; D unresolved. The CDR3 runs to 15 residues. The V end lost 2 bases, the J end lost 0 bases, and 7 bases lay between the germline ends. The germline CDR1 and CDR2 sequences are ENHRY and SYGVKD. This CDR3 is CAISEARPNTGELFF. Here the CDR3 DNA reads TGTGCCATCAGTGAGGCCAGGCCGAACACCGGGGAGCTGTTTTTT.

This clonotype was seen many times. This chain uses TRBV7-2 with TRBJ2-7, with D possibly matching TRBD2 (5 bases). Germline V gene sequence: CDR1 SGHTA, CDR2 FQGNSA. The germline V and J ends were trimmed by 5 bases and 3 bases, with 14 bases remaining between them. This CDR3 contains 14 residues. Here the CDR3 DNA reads TGTGCCAGCAGCGCAACTTCTAGCCGCTACGAGCAGTACTTC. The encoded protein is CASSATSSRYEQYF.

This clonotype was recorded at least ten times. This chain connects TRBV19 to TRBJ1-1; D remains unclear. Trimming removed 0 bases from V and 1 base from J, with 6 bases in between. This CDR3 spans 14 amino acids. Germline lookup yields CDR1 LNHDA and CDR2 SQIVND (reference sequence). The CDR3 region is CASSIDGRNTEAFF. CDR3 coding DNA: TGTGCCAGTAGTATAGACGGACGGAACACTGAAGCTTTCTTT.

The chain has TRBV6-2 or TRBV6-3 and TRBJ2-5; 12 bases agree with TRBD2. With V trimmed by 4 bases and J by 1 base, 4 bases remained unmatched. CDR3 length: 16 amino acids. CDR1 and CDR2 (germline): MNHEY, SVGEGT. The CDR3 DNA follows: TGTGCCAGCAGTTTTACTAGCGGGGGGCCCCAAGAGACCCAGTACTTC. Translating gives CASSFTSGGPQETQYF.

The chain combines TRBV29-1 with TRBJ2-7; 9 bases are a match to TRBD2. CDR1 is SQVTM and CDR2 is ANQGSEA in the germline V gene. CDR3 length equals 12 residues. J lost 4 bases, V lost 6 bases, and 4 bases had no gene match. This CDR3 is CSVAGGRYEQYF. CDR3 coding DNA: TGCAGCGTAGCGGGGGGTAGGTACGAGCAGTACTTC.

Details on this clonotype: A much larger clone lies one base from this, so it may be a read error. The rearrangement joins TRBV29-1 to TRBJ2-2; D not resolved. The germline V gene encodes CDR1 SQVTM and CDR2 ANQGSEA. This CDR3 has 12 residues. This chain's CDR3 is CSAYTGTVELFF. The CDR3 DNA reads TGCAGCGCTTACACGGGCACCGTGGAGCTGTTTTTT.

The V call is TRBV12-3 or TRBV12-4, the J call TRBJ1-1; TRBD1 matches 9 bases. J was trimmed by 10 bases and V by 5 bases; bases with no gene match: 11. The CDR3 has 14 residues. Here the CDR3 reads CASSRPGQGSIAFF. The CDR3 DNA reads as TGTGCCAGCAGTCGCCCGGGACAGGGTTCTATAGCTTTCTTT.

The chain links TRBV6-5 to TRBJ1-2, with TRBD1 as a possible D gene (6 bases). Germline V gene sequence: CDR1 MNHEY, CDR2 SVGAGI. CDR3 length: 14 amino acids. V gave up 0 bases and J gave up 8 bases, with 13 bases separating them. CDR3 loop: CASSYSKGTGGYTF. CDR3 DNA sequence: TGTGCCAGCAGTTACTCGAAGGGAACAGGGGGCTACACCTTC.

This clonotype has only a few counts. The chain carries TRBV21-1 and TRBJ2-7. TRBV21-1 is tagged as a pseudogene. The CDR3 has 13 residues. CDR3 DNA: TGTGCCAGCAGCAAAGTTTGCAAAACCGAGCAGTACGTC. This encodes CASSKVCKTEQYV.

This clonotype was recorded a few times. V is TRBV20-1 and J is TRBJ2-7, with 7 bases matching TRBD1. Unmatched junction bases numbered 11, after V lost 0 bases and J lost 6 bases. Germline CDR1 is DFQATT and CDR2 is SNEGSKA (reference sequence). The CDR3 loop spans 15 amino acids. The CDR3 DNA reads TGCAGTGCTAGAGATCTGGGACAGCCGGCCCGCGAGCAGTACTTC. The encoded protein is CSARDLGQPAREQYF.

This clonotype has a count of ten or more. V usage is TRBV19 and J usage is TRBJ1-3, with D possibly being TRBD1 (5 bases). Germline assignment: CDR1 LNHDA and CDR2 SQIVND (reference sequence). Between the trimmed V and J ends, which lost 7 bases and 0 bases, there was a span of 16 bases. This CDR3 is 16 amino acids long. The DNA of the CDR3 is TGTGCCAGTACTACCTTCAACAGGAACTCTGGAAACACCATATATTTT. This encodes CASTTFNRNSGNTIYF.

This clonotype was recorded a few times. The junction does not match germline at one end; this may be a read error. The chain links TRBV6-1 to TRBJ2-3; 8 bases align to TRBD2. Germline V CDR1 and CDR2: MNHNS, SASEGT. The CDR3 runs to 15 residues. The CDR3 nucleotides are TGTGCCAGCAGAGAAGCGGGGGCGATCACAGATACGCAGTATTTT. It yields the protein CASREAGAITDTQYF.

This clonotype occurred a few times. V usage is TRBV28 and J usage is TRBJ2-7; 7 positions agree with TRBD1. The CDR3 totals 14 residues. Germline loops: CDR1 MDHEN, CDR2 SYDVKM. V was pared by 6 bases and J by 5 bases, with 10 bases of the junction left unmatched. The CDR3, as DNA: TGTGCCAGCAGCCTGACAGGGTCGGGCGACGAGCAGTACGTC. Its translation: CASSLTGSGDEQYV.

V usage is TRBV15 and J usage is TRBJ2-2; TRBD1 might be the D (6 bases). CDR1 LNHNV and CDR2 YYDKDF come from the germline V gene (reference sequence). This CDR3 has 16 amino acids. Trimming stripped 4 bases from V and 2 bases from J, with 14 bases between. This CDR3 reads CATSTPWTVNTGELFF. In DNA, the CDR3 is TGTGCCACCAGCACCCCCTGGACAGTTAACACCGGGGAGCTGTTTTTT.

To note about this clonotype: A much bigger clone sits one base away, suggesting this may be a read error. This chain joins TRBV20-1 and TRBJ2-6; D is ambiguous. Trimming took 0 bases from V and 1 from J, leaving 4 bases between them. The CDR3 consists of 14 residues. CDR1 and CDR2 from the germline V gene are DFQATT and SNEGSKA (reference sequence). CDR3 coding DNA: TGCAGTGCTAGAGATTTTTCTGGGGCCAACGTCCTGACTTTC. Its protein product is CSARDFSGANVLTF.